The entry below describes one T cell receptor beta chain. Its target is unknown. Sequencing was performed with immunoSEQ multiplex PCR; in TCRdb, only in-frame clones are kept and a portion is missing. Seen here are tens of thousands of clones, 95% observed once, and the top ten hold less than 20%. V lost 0 bases and J lost 7, with 20 bases in between. Germline-derived CDR1 and CDR2 are SGHDT and YYEEEE. The CDR3 has 16 amino acids. The record originates from a study of siplizumab effects on memory and regulatory T cells. Study-level results: Alloreactive sequences tracing back to unstimulated CD4+ memory cells fell significantly with siplizumab.

V is TRBV5-6 and J is TRBJ2-7; perhaps TRBD2 as D (6 bases). The receptor was isolated from a human donor in good health. The sample was CD8+ T cells sorted from blood. In DNA, the CDR3 is TGTGCCAGCAGCTTGGGAAGGCGGGACCCAGACCTGGAGCAGTACTTC. Translation: CASSLGRRDPDLEQYF. Together with reference TRBV5-6 and TRBJ2-7, the CDR3 gives the full variable domain: DAGVTQSPTHLIKTRGQQVTLRCSPKSGHDTVSWYQQALGQGPQFIFQYYEEEERQRGNFPDRFSGHQFPNYSSELNVNALLLGDSALYLCASSLGRRDPDLEQYFGPGTRLTVT.